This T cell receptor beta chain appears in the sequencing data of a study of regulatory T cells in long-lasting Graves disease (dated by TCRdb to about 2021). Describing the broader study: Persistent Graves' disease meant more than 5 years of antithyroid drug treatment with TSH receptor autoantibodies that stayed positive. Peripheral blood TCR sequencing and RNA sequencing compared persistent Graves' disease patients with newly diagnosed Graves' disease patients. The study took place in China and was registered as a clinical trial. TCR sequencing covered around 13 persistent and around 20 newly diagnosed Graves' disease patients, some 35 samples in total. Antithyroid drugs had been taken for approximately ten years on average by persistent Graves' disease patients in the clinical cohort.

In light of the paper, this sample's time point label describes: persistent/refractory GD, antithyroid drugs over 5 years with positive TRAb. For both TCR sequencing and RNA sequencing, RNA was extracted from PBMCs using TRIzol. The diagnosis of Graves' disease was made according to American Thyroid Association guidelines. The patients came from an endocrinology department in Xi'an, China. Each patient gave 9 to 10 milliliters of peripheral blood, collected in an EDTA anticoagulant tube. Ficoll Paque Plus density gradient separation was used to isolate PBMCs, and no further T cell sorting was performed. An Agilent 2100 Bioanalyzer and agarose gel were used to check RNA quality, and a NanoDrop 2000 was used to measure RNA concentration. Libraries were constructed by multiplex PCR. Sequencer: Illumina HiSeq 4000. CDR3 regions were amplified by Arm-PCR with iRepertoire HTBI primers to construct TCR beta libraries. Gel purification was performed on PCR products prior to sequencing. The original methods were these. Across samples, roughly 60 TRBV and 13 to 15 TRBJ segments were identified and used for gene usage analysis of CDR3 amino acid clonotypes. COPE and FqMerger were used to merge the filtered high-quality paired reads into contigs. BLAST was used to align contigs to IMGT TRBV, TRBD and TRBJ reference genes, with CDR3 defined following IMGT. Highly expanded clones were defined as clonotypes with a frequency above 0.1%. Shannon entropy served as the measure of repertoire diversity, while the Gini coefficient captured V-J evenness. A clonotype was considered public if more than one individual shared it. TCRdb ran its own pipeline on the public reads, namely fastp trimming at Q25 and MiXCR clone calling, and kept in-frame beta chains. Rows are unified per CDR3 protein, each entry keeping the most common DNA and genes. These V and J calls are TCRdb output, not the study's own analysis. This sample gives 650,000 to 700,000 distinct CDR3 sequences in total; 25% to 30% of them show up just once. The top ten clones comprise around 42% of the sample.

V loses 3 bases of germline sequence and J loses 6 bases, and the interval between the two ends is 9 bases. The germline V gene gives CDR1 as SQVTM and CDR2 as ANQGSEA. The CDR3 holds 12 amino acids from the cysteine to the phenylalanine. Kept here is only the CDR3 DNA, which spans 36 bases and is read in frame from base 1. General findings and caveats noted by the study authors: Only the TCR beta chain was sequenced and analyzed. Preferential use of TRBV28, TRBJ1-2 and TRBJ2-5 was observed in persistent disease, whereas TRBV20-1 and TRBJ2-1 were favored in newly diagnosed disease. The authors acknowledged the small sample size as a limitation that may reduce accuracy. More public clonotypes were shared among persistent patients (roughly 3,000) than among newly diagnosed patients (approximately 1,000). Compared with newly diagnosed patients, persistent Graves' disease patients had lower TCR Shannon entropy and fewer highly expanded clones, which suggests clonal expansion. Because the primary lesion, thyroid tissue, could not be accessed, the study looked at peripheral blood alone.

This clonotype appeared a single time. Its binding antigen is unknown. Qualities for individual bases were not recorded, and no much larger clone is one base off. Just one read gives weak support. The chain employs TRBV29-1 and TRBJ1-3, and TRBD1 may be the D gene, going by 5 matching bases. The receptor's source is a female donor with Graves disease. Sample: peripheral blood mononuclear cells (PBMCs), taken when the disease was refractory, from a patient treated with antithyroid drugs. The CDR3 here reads CSVDGGENTIYF. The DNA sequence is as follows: TGCAGCGTTGATGGGGGAGAAAACACCATATATTTT. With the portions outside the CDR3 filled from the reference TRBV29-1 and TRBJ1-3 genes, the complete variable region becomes SAVISQKPSRDICQRGTSLTIQCQVDSQVTMMFWYRQQPGQSLTLIATANQGSEATYESGFVIDKFPISRPNLTFSTLTVSNMSPEDSSIYLCSVDGGENTIYFGEGSWLTVV.